A selection of T cell receptor beta chains follows, all from one sample in a study of T cell changes during pregnancy in multiple sclerosis. Sequenced by immunoSEQ multiplex PCR; TCRdb stores in-frame clones only, minus some. The sample lists tens of thousands of clones; around 93% were seen once. The sequencing here drew on peripheral blood, taken in the first trimester of pregnancy. These receptors were taken from a female donor with multiple sclerosis, enrolled in a pregnancy study. The CDR3 runs from the conserved cysteine through the conserved F or W. The D gene is left open where the match is weak. The listing skips clone size in some rows; elsewhere it reads once, few, many or a size class.

len,v_gene,j_gene,d_gene,abundance,CDR3aa,CDR3nt
14,TRBV2,TRBJ1-1,-,-,CASPRGRGDTEAFF,TGTGCCAGCCCCCGCGGGCGCGGGGACACTGAAGCTTTCTTT
11,TRBV6-5,TRBJ2-5,-,-,CASRGKETQYF,TGTGCCAGCAGGGGCAAAGAGACCCAGTACTTC
15,TRBV7-9,TRBJ1-5,-,-,CASSPRGDSNQPQHF,TGTGCCAGCAGCCCCCGGGGTGATTCCAATCAGCCCCAGCATTTT
14,TRBV19,TRBJ2-2,-,-,CASSILRVPGELFF,TGTGCCAGTAGTATCCTCCGGGTCCCCGGGGAGCTGTTTTTT
14,TRBV6-5,TRBJ2-3,-,-,CASRTPLAGSTQYF,TGTGCCAGCAGGACACCCTTGGCCGGGAGTACGCAGTATTTT
16,TRBV6-5,TRBJ1-2,-,-,CASSYGVSVSRYGYTF,TGTGCCAGCAGTTACGGAGTTTCGGTTTCTCGTTATGGCTACACCTTC
14,TRBV6-1,TRBJ2-7,TRBD2,-,CASSRRGEAREQYF,TGTGCCAGCAGCCGCCGGGGGGAAGCAAGGGAGCAGTACTTC
15,TRBV7-7,TRBJ2-1,TRBD2,-,CASSFGTSGYNEQFF,TGTGCCAGCAGCTTCGGGACTAGCGGCTACAATGAGCAGTTCTTC
15,TRBV14,TRBJ2-5,-,-,CASSQRTGFEETQYF,TGTGCCAGCAGCCAAAGAACGGGGTTTGAAGAGACCCAGTACTTC
14,TRBV10-1,TRBJ2-7,TRBD2,-,CASSESGSSYEQYF,TGCGCCAGCAGTGAGAGCGGGAGCTCCTACGAGCAGTACTTC
13,TRBV28,TRBJ2-7,-,-,CASSTTARLEQYF,TGTGCCAGCAGTACCACAGCACGGCTCGAGCAGTACTTC
17,TRBV6-1,TRBJ2-3,TRBD2,-,CASSEAPLAGSTDTQYF,TGTGCCAGCAGTGAAGCCCCACTAGCGGGGAGCACAGATACGCAGTATTTT
19,TRBV28,TRBJ2-2,TRBD2,-,CASSPGLAGVRVGTGELFF,TGTGCCAGCAGTCCAGGACTAGCGGGAGTAAGGGTGGGGACCGGGGAGCTGTTTTTT
19,TRBV4-3,TRBJ2-6,TRBD2,once,CASSLLSGGTISGANVLTF,TGCGCCAGCAGCCTTCTTAGCGGGGGGACCATCTCTGGGGCCAACGTCCTGACTTTC
15,TRBV5-4,TRBJ2-7,TRBD1,-,CASSLSGTGSYEQYF,TGTGCCAGCAGCTTGAGTGGGACAGGGTCCTACGAGCAGTACTTC
21,TRBV4-2,TRBJ2-5,-,-,CASSQDPSSAGALRSQETQYF,TGTGCCAGCAGCCAAGATCCCTCGTCGGCGGGGGCTTTAAGAAGCCAAGAGACCCAGTACTTC
17,TRBV9,TRBJ2-2,TRBD2,-,CASSERAGGRDTGELFF,TGTGCCAGCAGCGAAAGAGCGGGAGGGAGGGACACCGGGGAGCTGTTTTTT
14,TRBV2,TRBJ2-7,TRBD1,-,CASSEGGGPYEQYF,TGTGCCAGCAGTGAAGGAGGGGGCCCGTACGAGCAGTACTTC
16,TRBV2,TRBJ2-2,-,-,CASSSLSGGLTGELFF,TGTGCCAGCAGTTCCCTTAGCGGAGGGCTCACCGGGGAGCTGTTTTTT
12,TRBV6-1,TRBJ2-3,TRBD2,few,CASKIAGDTQYF,TGTGCCAGCAAAATAGCGGGAGATACGCAGTATTTT
14,TRBV13,TRBJ2-7,-,-,CASSLEGTGDEQYF,TGTGCCAGCAGCTTAGAGGGAACGGGAGACGAGCAGTACTTC
16,TRBV5-4,TRBJ2-5,-,-,CASSWTRGGALETQYF,TGTGCCAGTTCTTGGACGAGGGGGGGGGCATTAGAGACCCAGTACTTC
15,TRBV27,TRBJ1-5,-,few,CASSPSSPVYQPQHF,TGTGCCAGCAGTCCCTCCTCCCCAGTTTATCAGCCCCAGCATTTT
13,TRBV18,TRBJ1-5,-,-,CASSRGKDQPQHF,TGTGCCAGCTCAAGAGGGAAGGATCAGCCCCAGCATTTT
15,TRBV2,TRBJ1-5,TRBD1,-,CASTSTGGSNQPQHF,TGTGCCAGCACCTCCACAGGGGGAAGCAATCAGCCCCAGCATTTT
15,TRBV27,TRBJ2-3,TRBD2,-,CASRTRAGERDTQYF,TGTGCCAGCAGAACGAGAGCGGGAGAGAGAGATACGCAGTATTTT
16,TRBV9,TRBJ2-1,-,-,CASSGTRESSYNEQFF,TGTGCCAGCAGCGGAACCAGGGAAAGCTCCTACAATGAGCAGTTCTTC
16,TRBV10-3,TRBJ2-3,TRBD2,-,CAIGSGASGTTDTQYF,TGTGCCATCGGGAGTGGGGCTAGCGGGACCACAGATACGCAGTATTTT
15,TRBV5-1,TRBJ2-3,-,-,CASSLAAGITDTQYF,TGCGCCAGCAGCTTGGCGGCGGGGATCACAGATACGCAGTATTTT
14,TRBV27,TRBJ1-5,-,-,CASSFQGGNQPQHF,TGTGCCAGCAGTTTTCAAGGGGGAAATCAGCCCCAGCATTTT
15,TRBV15,TRBJ2-2,-,-,CATSRWQGLSGELFF,TGTGCCACCAGCAGGTGGCAGGGGTTGTCCGGGGAGCTGTTTTTT
16,TRBV7-6,TRBJ2-3,-,-,CASSPPGRGGTDTQYF,TGTGCCAGCAGTCCACCCGGGCGGGGAGGCACAGATACGCAGTATTTT
15,TRBV6-5,TRBJ1-3,-,-,CASSLSGSLGNTIYF,TGTGCCAGCAGCTTATCAGGTTCTCTTGGAAACACCATATATTTT